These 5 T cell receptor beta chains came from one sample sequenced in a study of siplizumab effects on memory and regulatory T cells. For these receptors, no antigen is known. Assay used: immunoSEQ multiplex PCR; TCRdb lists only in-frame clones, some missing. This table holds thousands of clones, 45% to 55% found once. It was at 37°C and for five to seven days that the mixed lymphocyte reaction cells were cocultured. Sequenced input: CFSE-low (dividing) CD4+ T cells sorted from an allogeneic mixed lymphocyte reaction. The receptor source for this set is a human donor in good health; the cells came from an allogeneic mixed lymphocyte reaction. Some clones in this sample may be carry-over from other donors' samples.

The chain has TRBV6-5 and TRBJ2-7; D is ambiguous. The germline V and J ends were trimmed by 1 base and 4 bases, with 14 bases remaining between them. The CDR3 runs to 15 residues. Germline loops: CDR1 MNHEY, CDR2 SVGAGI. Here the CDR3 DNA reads TGTGCCAGCAGTTACTGGGCCCAGCAACCTTACGAGCAGTACTTC. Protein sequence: CASSYWAQQPYEQYF.

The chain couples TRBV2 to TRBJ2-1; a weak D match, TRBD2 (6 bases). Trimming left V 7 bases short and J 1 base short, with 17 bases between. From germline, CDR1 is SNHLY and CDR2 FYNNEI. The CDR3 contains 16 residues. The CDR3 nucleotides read TGTGCCAGCAAACGGGAGATTATTGGGTCCTACAATGAGCAGTTCTTC. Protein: CASKREIIGSYNEQFF.

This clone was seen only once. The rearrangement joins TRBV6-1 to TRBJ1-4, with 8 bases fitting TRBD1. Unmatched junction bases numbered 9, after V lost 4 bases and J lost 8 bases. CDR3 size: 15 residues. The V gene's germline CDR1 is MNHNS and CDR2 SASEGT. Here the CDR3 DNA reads TGTGCCAGCAGTGGGAATACAGGGGGGGACGAAAAACTGTTTTTT. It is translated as CASSGNTGGDEKLFF.

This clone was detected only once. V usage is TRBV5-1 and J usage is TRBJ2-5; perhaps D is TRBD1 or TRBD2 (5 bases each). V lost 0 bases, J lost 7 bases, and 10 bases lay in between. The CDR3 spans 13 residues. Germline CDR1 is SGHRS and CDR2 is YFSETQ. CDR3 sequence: CASSLDGAGTQYF. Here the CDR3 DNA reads TGCGCCAGCAGCTTGGACGGGGCTGGGACCCAGTACTTC.

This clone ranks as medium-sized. In nucleotides, the CDR3 is TGTGCCAGCAGTTACCGGGACTCATACAATGAGCAGTTCTTC. Translated: CASSYRDSYNEQFF. V is TRBV6-5 and J is TRBJ2-1; possible D gene TRBD2, 6 bases. This CDR3 comprises 14 residues. V lost 2 bases, J lost 4 bases, and 9 bases lay in between. Germline lookup yields CDR1 MNHEY and CDR2 SVGAGI.